This T cell receptor (beta chain) is drawn from a study of OX40 agonist ivuxolimab in advanced cancers. Using immunoSEQ multiplex PCR, the repertoire was profiled, and TCRdb retains in-frame clones only, with some absent. This table has 83,000 or so clones, around 80% appearing once. This receptor was obtained from an adult with an advanced solid tumor such as melanoma, head and neck, liver or kidney cancer. The sample was CD4+ or CD8+ T cells sorted from blood, taken in a trial of the OX40 agonist ivuxolimab.

In DNA form, the CDR3 reads TGTGCCAGCAGCTTCGGACGGAATCAAGAGACCCAGTACTTC. Amino acid sequence: CASSFGRNQETQYF. This sequence joins TRBV5-4 and TRBJ2-5; D uncertain. The V and J ends lost 2 bases and 2 bases respectively, with 10 bases between them. The length of the CDR3 is 14 residues. CDR1 is SGHNT and CDR2 is YYREEE in the germline V gene (reference sequence).